The source of this T cell receptor (beta chain) is a study of response to subunit inactivated influenza vaccine. With respect to this clonotype: Its antigen is undetermined.

TCRdb passed the RT-PCR reads through MiXCR, listing each CDR3 protein once. The sample includes about 300,000 distinct CDR3 sequences, roughly 22% seen only once; the top ten take 10%. Study-level points and caveats: There was a suggestion from the authors that each seasonal influenza vaccination recruits few new T cells.

CDR1 SQVTM and CDR2 ANQGSEA come from the germline V gene. V gave up 5 bases and J gave up 8 bases, with 15 bases separating them. The CDR3 consists of 12 residues. The sequencing used PBMCs from blood, collected less than 22 months after vaccination. The sequence derives from a man in his fifties or sixties who received an inactivated influenza vaccine. This chain joins TRBV29-1 and TRBJ1-2; possibly TRBD1 for D (6 bases). The CDR3 spells CSVPRRQGGYTF. The CDR3 DNA reads TGCAGCGTTCCACGCCGCCAGGGGGGCTACACCTTC.